This TCR beta chain was observed in a study of blood T cell repertoires in COVID-19. Across the study: Nucleic acid was either cDNA or gDNA, and it came from T cells, B-cell-depleted T cells, or PBMCs.

The CDR3 covers 15 residues. Trimming stripped 6 bases from V and 3 bases from J, with 18 bases between. Germline loops: CDR1 LNHNV, CDR2 YYDKDF (reference sequence). Those enrolled, adults aged about 18 to 95 years, came from roughly 23 US areas. Per the original methods: Amplified reference gene primers provided the basis for estimating nucleated cell counts. TCRdb's table, derived via immunoSEQ multiplex PCR, lists solely in-frame clones and lacks some. Clone size and V and J calls were adopted from that table, with D and trimming inferred from the DNA. The sample records under 250,000 clones, 80% to 90% being singletons.

This receptor was identified in a woman aged 40 to 49 who had been exposed to COVID-19. Material for sequencing was PBMCs or T cells enriched from blood (not recorded which). The rearrangement uses TRBV15 and TRBJ2-7, with D possibly matching TRBD2 (6 bases). CDR3 amino acids: CATRDGAGLGYEQYF. The DNA for the CDR3 is TGTGCCACCAGAGATGGGGCGGGGCTGGGCTACGAGCAGTACTTC.